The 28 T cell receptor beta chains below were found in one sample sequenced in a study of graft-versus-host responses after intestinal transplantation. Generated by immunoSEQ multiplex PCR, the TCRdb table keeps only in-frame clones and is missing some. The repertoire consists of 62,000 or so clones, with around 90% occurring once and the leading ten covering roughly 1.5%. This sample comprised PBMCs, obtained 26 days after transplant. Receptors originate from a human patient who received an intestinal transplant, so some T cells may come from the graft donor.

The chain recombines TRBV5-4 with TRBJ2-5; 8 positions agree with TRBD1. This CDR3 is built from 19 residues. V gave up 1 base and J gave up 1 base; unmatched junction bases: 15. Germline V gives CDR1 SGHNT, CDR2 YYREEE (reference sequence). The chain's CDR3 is CASSLTGTGWMRAQETQYF. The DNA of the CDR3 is TGTGCCAGCAGCTTGACCGGGACAGGCTGGATGAGGGCCCAAGAGACCCAGTACTTC.

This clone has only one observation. CDR3: CASSYSSGSLNTEAFF. CDR3 in DNA: TGTGCCAGCAGTTACTCGTCGGGGTCCTTGAACACTGAAGCTTTCTTT. V is TRBV6-5 and J is TRBJ1-1; D uncertain. With 0 bases removed from V and 0 bases from J, the gap between germline ends came to 11 bases. The CDR3 contains 16 residues. The V gene's germline CDR1 is MNHEY and CDR2 SVGAGI.

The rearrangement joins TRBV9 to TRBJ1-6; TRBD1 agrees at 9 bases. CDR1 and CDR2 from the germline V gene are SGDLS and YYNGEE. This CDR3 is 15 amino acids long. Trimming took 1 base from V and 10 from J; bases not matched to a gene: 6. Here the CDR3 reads CASSVTGTGSSPLHF. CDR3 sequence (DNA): TGTGCCAGCAGCGTAACGGGGACAGGGTCCTCACCCCTCCACTTT.

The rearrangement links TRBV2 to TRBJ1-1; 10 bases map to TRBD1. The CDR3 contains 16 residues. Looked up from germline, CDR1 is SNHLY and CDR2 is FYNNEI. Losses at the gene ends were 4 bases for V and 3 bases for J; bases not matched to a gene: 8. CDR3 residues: CASSGGQGPLDTEAFF. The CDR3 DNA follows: TGTGCCAGCAGTGGGGGACAGGGGCCCTTGGACACTGAAGCTTTCTTT.

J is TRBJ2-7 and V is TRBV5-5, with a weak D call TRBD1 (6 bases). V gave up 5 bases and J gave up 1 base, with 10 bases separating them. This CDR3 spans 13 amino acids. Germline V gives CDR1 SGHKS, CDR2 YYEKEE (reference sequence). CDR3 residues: CASRSGTSYEQYF. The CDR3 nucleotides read TGTGCCAGCAGATCTGGGACATCCTACGAGCAGTACTTC. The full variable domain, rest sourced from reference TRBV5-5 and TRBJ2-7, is DAGVTQSPTHLIKTRGQQVTLRCSPISGHKSVSWYQQVLGQGPQFIFQYYEKEERGRGNFPDRFSARQFPNYSSELNVNALLLGDSALYLCASRSGTSYEQYFGPGTRLTVT.

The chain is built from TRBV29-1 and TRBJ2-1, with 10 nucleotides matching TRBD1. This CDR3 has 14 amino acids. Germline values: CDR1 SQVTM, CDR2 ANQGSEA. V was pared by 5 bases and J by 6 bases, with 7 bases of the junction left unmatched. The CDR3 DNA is TGCAGCGTTCGGCCGGGACAGGGGTTCAATGAGCAGTTCTTC. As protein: CSVRPGQGFNEQFF.

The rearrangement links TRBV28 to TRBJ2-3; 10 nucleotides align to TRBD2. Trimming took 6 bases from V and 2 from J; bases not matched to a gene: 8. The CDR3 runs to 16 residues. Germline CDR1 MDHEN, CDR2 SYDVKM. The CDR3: CASRSLAGVSTDTQYF. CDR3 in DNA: TGTGCCAGCAGGTCCCTAGCGGGGGTTTCCACAGATACGCAGTATTTT. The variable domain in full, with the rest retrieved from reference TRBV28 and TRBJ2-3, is DVKVTQSSRYLVKRTGEKVFLECVQDMDHENMFWYRQDPGLGLRLIYFSYDVKMKEKGDIPEGYSVSREKKERFSLILESASTNQTSMYLCASRSLAGVSTDTQYFGPGTRLTVL.

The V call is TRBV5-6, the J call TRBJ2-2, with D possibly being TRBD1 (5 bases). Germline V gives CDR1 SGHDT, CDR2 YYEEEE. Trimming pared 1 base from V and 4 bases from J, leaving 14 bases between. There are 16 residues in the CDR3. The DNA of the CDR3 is TGTGCCAGCAGCTTGATAAGAGACAGAATCACCGGGGAGCTGTTTTTT. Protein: CASSLIRDRITGELFF.

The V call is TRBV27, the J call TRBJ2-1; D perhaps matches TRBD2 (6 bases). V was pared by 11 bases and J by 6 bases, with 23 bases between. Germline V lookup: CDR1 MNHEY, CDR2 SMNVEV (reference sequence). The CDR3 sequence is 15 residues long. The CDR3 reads CAASSPSEIRNEQFF. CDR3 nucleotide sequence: TGTGCCGCCAGTTCCCCTAGCGAGATCCGCAATGAGCAGTTCTTC.

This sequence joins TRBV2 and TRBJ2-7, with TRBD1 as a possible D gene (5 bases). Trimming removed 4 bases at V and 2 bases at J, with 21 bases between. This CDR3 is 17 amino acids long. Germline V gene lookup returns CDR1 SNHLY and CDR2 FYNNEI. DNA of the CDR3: TGTGCCAGCAGTGGAGCCTATCGGTCTTACAGGCCCTACGAGCAGTACGTC. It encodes CASSGAYRSYRPYEQYV.

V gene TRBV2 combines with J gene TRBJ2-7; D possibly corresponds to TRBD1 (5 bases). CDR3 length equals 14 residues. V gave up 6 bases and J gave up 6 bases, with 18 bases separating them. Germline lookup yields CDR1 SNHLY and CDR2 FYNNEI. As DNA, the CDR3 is TGTGCCAGCAGCCCCTCCCAGGGCTTCGGCGAGCAGTACGTC. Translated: CASSPSQGFGEQYV.

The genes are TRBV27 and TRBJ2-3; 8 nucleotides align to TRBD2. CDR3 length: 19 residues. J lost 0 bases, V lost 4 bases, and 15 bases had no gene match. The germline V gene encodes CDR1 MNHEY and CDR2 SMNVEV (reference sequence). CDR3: CASSSSGWVAGSSTDTQYF. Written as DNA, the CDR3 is TGTGCCAGCAGTTCCTCAGGATGGGTAGCGGGGTCTAGCACAGATACGCAGTATTTT.

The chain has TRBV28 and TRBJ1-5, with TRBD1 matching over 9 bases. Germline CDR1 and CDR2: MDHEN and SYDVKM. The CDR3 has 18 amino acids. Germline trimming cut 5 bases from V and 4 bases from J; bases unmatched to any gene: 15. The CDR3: CASSRVRDRDSINQPQHF. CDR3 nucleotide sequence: TGTGCCAGCAGTCGTGTCCGGGACAGGGATTCGATTAATCAGCCCCAGCATTTT.

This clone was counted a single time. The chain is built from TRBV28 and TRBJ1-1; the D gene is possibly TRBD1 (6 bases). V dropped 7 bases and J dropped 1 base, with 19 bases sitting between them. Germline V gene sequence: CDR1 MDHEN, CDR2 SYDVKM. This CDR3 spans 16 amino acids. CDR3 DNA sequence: TGTGCCAGCATCGGCCCGTACGGACAGCAGAACACTGAAGCTTTCTTT. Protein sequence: CASIGPYGQQNTEAFF.

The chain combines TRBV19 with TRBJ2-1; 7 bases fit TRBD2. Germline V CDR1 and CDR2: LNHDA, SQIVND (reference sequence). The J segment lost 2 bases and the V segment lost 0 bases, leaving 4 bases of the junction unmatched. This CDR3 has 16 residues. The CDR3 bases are TGTGCCAGTAGTATAGAGGGCGGGAGCGCCTACAATGAGCAGTTCTTC. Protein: CASSIEGGSAYNEQFF.

CDR3 in amino acids: CASGGLAGSTDTQYF. In DNA form, the CDR3 reads TGTGCCAGCGGGGGACTAGCGGGGAGCACAGATACGCAGTATTTT. J is TRBJ2-3 and V is TRBV6-1; 13 bases align to TRBD2. CDR3 length equals 15 residues. V trimming: 8 bases; J trimming: 0 bases; junction bases outside the gene matches: 2. CDR1 is MNHNS, CDR2 SASEGT, per germline.

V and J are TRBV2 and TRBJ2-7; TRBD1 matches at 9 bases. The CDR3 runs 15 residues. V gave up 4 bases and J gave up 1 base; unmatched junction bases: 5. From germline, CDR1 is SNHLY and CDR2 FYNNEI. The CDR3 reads CASSGLQGASYEQYV. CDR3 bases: TGTGCCAGCAGTGGTTTACAGGGGGCATCCTACGAGCAGTACGTC.

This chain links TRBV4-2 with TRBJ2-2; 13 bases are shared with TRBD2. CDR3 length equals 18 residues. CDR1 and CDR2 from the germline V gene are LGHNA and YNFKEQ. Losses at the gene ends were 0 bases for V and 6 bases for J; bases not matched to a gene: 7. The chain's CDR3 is CASSQDPGTSGEPGELFF. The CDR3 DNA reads TGTGCCAGCAGCCAAGATCCCGGGACTAGCGGGGAACCCGGGGAGCTGTTTTTT.

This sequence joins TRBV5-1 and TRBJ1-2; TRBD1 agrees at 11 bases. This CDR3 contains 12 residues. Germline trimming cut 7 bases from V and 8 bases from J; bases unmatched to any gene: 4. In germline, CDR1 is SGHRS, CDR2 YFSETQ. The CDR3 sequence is CASGGQGAGYTF. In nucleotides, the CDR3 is TGCGCCAGCGGAGGACAGGGGGCCGGCTACACCTTC.

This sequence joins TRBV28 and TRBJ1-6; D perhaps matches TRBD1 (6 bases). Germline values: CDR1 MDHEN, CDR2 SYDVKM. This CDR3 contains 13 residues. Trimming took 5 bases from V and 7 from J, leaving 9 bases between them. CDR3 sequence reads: CASSIGQNSPLHF. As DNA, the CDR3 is TGTGCCAGCAGTATCGGACAGAATTCACCCCTCCACTTT. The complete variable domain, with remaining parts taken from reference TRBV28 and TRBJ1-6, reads DVKVTQSSRYLVKRTGEKVFLECVQDMDHENMFWYRQDPGLGLRLIYFSYDVKMKEKGDIPEGYSVSREKKERFSLILESASTNQTSMYLCASSIGQNSPLHFGNGTRLTVT.

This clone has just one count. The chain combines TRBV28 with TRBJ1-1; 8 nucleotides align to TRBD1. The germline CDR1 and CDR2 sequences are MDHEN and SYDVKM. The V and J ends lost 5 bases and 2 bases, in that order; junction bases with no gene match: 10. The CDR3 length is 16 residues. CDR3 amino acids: CASSPIEDRVNTEAFF. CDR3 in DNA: TGTGCCAGCAGTCCGATCGAGGACAGGGTAAACACTGAAGCTTTCTTT.

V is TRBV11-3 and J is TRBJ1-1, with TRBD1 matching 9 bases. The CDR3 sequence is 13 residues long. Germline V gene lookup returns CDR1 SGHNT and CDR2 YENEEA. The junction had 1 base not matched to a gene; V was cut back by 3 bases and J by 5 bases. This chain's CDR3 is CASSLGQGTEAFF. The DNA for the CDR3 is TGTGCCAGCAGCTTGGGACAGGGAACTGAAGCTTTCTTT. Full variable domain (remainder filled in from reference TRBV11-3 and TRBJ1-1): EAGVVQSPRYKIIEKKQPVAFWCNPISGHNTLYWYLQNLGQGPELLIRYENEEAVDDSQLPKDRFSAERLKGVDSTLKIQPAELGDSAVYLCASSLGQGTEAFFGQGTRLTVV.

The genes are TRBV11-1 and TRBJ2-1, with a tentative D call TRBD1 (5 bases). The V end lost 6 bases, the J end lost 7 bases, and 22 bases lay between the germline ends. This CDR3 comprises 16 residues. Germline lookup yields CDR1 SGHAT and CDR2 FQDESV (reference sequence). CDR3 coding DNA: TGTGCCAGCAGGTCCCGAGACCCGAAACAGGCAAATGAGCAGTTCTTC. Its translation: CASRSRDPKQANEQFF. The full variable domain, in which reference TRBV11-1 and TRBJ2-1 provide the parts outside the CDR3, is EAEVAQSPRYKITEKSQAVAFWCDPISGHATLYWYRQILGQGPELLVQFQDESVVDDSQLPKDRFSAERLKGVDSTLKIQPAELGDSAMYLCASRSRDPKQANEQFFGPGTRLTVL.

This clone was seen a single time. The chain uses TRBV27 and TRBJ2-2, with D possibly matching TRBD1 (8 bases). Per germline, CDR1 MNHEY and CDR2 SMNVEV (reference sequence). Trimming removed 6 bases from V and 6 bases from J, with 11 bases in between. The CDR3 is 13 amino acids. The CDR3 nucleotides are TGTGCCAGCAGACAGGGGGGGTCCGGGGAGCTGTTTTTT. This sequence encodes CASRQGGSGELFF.

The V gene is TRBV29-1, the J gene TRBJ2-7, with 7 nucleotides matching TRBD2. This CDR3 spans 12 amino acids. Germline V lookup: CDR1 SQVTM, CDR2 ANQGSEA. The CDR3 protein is CSCSGGSYEQYF. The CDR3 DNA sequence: TGCAGTTGCTCGGGGGGTTCCTACGAGCAGTACTTC.

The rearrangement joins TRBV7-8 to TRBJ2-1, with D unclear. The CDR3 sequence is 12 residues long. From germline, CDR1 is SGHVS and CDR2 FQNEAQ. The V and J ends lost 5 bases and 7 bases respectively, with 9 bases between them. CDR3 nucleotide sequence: TGTGCCAGCAGCGCAAATAGTAATGAGCAGTTCTTC. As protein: CASSANSNEQFF.

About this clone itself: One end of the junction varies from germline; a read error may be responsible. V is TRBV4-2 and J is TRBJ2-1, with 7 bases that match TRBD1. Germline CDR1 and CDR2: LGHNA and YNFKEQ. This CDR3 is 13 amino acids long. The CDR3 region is CASSHDRDDEQLF. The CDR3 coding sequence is TGTGCCAGCAGCCACGACAGGGATGATGAGCAGCTCTTC.

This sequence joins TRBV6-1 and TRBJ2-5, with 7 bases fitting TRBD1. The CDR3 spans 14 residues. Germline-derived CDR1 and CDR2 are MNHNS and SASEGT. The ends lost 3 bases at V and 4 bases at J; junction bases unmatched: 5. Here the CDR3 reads CASSETGSGETQYF. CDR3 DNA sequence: TGTGCCAGCAGTGAGACAGGGTCCGGAGAGACCCAGTACTTC.